This record covers a single T cell receptor (beta chain). The sample holds other DNA sequences that translate to the same CDR3. The table came from immunoSEQ multiplex PCR; TCRdb's copy has only in-frame clones and leaves some out. The repertoire holds approximately 90,000 clones, with 96% as singletons. The source of the sample is a study of cytomegalovirus exposure and HLA in healthy donors. The CDR3 contains 15 residues. V lost 0 bases, J lost 6 bases, and 3 bases stayed unmatched. Germline lookup yields CDR1 MNHEY and CDR2 SVGAGI. The TCR sequence derives from a man aged 18 to 29 in good health and CMV-seronegative. The sample consisted of PBMCs. The rearrangement links TRBV6-5 to TRBJ2-3, with 10 bases identical to TRBD2. This chain's CDR3 is CASSYSPSGSDTQYF. The CDR3 region has the DNA TGTGCCAGCAGTTACTCGCCTAGCGGGAGTGATACGCAGTATTTT.